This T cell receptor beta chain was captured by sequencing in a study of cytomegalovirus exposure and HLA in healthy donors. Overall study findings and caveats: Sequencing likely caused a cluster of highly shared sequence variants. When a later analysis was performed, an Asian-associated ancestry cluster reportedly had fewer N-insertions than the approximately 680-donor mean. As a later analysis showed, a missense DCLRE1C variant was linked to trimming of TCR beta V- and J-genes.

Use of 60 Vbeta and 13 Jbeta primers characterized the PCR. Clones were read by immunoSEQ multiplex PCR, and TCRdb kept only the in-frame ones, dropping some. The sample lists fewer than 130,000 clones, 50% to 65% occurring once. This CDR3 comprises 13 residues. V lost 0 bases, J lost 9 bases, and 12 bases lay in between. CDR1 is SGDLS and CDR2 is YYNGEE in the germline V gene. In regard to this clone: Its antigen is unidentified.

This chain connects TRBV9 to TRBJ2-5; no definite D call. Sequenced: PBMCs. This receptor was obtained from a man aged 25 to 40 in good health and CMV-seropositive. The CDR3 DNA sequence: TGTGCCAGCAGCGTAGGTGGTCTACCCCCCCAGTACTTC. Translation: CASSVGGLPPQYF.